The rows below give T cell receptor beta chains drawn from one sample of a study of T cell responses to AZD1222 COVID-19 vaccine. Clones were read by immunoSEQ multiplex PCR, and TCRdb kept only the in-frame ones, dropping some. The repertoire consists of tens of thousands of clones, with roughly 88% occurring once and the leading ten covering roughly 9.4%. The starting material was peripheral blood, obtained on day 0 of AZD1222 vaccination. The receptors stem from an adult in good health. CDR3s include the opening cysteine and the closing phenylalanine or tryptophan. D genes are given only for firm matches. For some rows the clone size is stated as once, few or many, or as a class when expanded; others skip it.

>NA|TRBV2|TRBJ2-6|TRBD2
TGTGCCAGCAGCCTCCGAGGACTAGCGGGGGTCGATCGTGGGGCCAACGTCCTGACTTTC
CASSLRGLAGVDRGANVLTF
>once|TRBV4-1|TRBJ2-3|TRBD1
TGCGCCAGCAGCCTCTCAGGACAGGGGGCGCGTACAGATACGCAGTATTTT
CASSLSGQGARTDTQYF
>NA|TRBV19|TRBJ1-2|TRBD1
TGTGCCAGTAGAAACCCGGGACAGGGGATCGAAGGCTACACCTTC
CASRNPGQGIEGYTF
>NA|TRBV18|TRBJ2-5|NA
TGTGCCAGCTCACCCGGGGGACTAGAGACCCAGTACTTC
CASSPGGLETQYF
>NA|TRBV7-2|TRBJ1-2|TRBD1
TGTGCCAGCAGCTTAGTGGGACAGATTAACTATGGCTACACCTTC
CASSLVGQINYGYTF
>NA|TRBV27|TRBJ2-2|NA
TGTGCCAGCAGTTTAGGCAGGGCCAACACCGGGGAGCTGTTTTTT
CASSLGRANTGELFF
>NA|TRBV5-1|TRBJ1-2|NA
TGCGCCAGCAGCTTACAAAGGGACGGCTACACCTTC
CASSLQRDGYTF
>NA|TRBV29-1|TRBJ2-1|NA
TGCAGCGTCGACAATGAGCAGTTCTTC
CSVDNEQFF
>NA|TRBV6-5|TRBJ2-7|NA
TGTGCCAGCAGTTACTCGCTGCAAGAGTACGAGCAGTACTTC
CASSYSLQEYEQYF
>NA|TRBV7-9|TRBJ2-1|TRBD2
TGTGCCAGCAGCCAGCAGGCGGGGGGGTGGTACAATGAGCAGTTCTTC
CASSQQAGGWYNEQFF
>NA|TRBV20-1|TRBJ1-1|NA
TGCAGTGCTAGGATTAACACTGAAGCTTTCTTT
CSARINTEAFF
>NA|TRBV11-3|TRBJ1-4|NA
TGTGCCAGCTCCGAAAAACTGTTTTTT
CASSEKLFF
>NA|TRBV19|TRBJ1-5|NA
TGTGCCAGTTCTATGGGGGACAGCAATCAGCCCCAGCATTTT
CASSMGDSNQPQHF
>NA|TRBV6-5|TRBJ2-3|NA
TGTGCCAGCAGTTACGTCAGGGCGGATACGCAGTATTTT
CASSYVRADTQYF
>NA|TRBV6-5|TRBJ1-2|TRBD1
TGTGCCAGCAGTCCAAGACAGGGCGACTATGGCTACACCTTC
CASSPRQGDYGYTF
>few|TRBV7-2|TRBJ2-1|NA
TGTGCCAGCAGCCCCGACAGTACCTACAATGAGCAGTTCTTC
CASSPDSTYNEQFF
>NA|TRBV7-2|TRBJ2-7|TRBD1
TGTGCCAGCCGGGACAGGAACTACGAGCAGTACTTC
CASRDRNYEQYF
>medium-sized|TRBV3-1/TRBV3-2|TRBJ2-3|TRBD2
TGTGCCAGCAGTCCCATTAGCCCCCTAGCGGGGGGGCTTTTTACAGATACGCAGTATTTT
CASSPISPLAGGLFTDTQYF
>NA|TRBV28|TRBJ2-5|TRBD1
TGTGCCAGCAGTCTCCCCGGACAGGGGGAAGAGACCCAGTACTTC
CASSLPGQGEETQYF
>few|TRBV5-1|TRBJ2-3|NA
TGCGCCAGCAGCTTGGTCACAGAGGCGCAGTATTTT
CASSLVTEAQYF
>once|TRBV11-2|TRBJ1-3|NA
TGTGCCAGCAGCCCCTCGGCAAACACCATATATTTT
CASSPSANTIYF
>NA|TRBV10-2|TRBJ2-1|TRBD2
TGCGCCAGCAGTGAGTGGGGCGGCGGGAGGGCCGTCAATGAGCAGTTCTTC
CASSEWGGGRAVNEQFF
>NA|TRBV7-2|TRBJ1-3|NA
TGTGCCAGCAGCTTACGGGGGGGTGGAAACACCATATATTTT
CASSLRGGGNTIYF
>few|TRBV7-9|TRBJ1-1|TRBD1
TGTGCCAGCAGCTTAGATCTTGACAGGGCAGCTTTCTTT
CASSLDLDRAAFF
>NA|TRBV6-5|TRBJ2-1|NA
TGTGCCAGCAGCACAGACAGGTGGACCTACAATGAGCAGTTCTTC
CASSTDRWTYNEQFF
>NA|TRBV28|TRBJ2-5|NA
TGTGCCAGCAGTTTCAGACAGTACCAAGAGACCCAGTACTTC
CASSFRQYQETQYF
>NA|TRBV19|TRBJ2-7|NA
TGTGCCAGTAGTATTACCCCGGGTTACGAGCAGTACTTC
CASSITPGYEQYF